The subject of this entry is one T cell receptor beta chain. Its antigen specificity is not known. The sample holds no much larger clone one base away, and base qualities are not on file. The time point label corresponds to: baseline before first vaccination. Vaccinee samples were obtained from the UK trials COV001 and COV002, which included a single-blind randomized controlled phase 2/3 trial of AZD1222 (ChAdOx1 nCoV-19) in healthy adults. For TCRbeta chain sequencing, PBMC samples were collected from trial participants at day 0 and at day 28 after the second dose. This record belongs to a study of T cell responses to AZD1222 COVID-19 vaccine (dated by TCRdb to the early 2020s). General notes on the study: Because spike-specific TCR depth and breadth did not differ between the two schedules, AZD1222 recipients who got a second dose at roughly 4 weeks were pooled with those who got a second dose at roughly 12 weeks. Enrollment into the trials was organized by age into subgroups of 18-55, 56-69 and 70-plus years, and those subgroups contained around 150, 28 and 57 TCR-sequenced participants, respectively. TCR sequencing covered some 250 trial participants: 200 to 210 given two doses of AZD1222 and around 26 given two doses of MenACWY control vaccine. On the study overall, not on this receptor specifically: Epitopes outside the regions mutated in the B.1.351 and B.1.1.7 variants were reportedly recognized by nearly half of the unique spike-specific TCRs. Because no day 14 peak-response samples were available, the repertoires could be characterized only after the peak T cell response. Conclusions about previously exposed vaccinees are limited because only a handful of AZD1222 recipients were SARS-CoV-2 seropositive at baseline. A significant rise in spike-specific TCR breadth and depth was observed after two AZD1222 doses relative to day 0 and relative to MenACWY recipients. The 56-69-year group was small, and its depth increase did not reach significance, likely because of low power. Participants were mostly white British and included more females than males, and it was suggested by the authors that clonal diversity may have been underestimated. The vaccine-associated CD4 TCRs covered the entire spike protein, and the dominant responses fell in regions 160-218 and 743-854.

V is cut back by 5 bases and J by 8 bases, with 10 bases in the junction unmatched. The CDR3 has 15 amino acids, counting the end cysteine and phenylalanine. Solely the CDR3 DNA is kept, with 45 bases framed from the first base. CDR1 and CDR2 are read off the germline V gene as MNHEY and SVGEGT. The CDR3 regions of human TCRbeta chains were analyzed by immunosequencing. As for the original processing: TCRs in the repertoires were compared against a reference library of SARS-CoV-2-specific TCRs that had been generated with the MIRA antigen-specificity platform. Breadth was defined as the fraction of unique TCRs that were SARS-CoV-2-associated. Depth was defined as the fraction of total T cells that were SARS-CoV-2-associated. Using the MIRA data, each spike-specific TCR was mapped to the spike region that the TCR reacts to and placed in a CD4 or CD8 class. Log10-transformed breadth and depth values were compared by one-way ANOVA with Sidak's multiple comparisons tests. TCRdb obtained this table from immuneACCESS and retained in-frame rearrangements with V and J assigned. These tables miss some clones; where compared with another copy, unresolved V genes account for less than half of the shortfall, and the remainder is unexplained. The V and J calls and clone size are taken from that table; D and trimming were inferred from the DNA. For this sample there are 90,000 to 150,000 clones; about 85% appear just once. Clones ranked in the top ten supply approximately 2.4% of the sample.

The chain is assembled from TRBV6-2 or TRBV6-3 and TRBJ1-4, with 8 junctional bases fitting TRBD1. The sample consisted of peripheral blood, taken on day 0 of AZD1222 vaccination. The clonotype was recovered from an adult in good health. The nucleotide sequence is TGTGCCAGCAGTCGCGGGCGCCAGGGGGCGGAAAAACTGTTTTTT. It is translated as CASSRGRQGAEKLFF.